Presented here are 5 T cell receptor beta chains from one specimen sequenced in a study of blood T cell repertoires in COVID-19. Clones were sequenced by immunoSEQ multiplex PCR, and TCRdb holds only the in-frame ones, with some missing. The sample consists of some 75,000 clones, about four fifths of them appearing once. The material sequenced was peripheral blood. Every receptor here comes from a woman older than 75 with active or convalescent COVID-19.

In this sample, this clone turned up a few times. CDR3 protein: CASSLPGQGAITEAFF. The CDR3, as DNA: TGTGCCAGCAGCCTACCGGGACAGGGGGCGATCACTGAAGCTTTCTTT. This chain joins TRBV5-8 and TRBJ1-1, with 12 positions matching TRBD1. There are 16 residues in the CDR3. Germline lookup yields CDR1 SGHTS and CDR2 YDEGEE. Losses at the gene ends were 4 bases for V and 4 bases for J; bases not matched to a gene: 8.

The chain links TRBV10-3 to TRBJ2-2; 7 bases are shared with TRBD2. Per the germline V gene, CDR1 is ENHRY and CDR2 is SYGVKD. V shed 2 bases and J 6 bases; nucleotides not matched to a gene: 0. The CDR3 has 13 residues. The CDR3 sequence: CAISEAGAGELFF. The DNA of the CDR3 is TGTGCCATCAGTGAGGCGGGGGCCGGGGAGCTGTTTTTT.

CDR3 DNA: TGCGCCAGCAGCCGAACAGCAGGGGTTGATGGAACTAATGAAAAACTGTTTTTT. Translating gives CASSRTAGVDGTNEKLFF. The chain combines TRBV4-1 with TRBJ1-4; D is possibly TRBD1 (6 bases). Trimming stripped 4 bases from V and 1 base from J, with 19 bases between. CDR1 and CDR2 (germline): MGHRA, YSYEKL. This CDR3 region has 18 residues.

This clone was seen just once. The chain links TRBV6-5 to TRBJ2-7; 7 bases align to TRBD1. V shed 6 bases, J shed 2 bases, and the junction held 10 bases outside the gene matches. The CDR3 sequence is 15 residues long. CDR1 MNHEY and CDR2 SVGAGI come from the germline V gene. The CDR3 nucleotides read TGTGCCAGCAGCCGAGAGAGACAGGGCCCCTACGAGCAGTACTTC. The encoded protein is CASSRERQGPYEQYF.

The chain employs TRBV19 and TRBJ1-4; D may be TRBD1 (5 bases). The ends were cut back, 10 bases at V and 4 bases at J, with 19 bases in the middle. The CDR3 is 15 residues long. The germline gives CDR1 LNHDA, CDR2 SQIVND (reference sequence). The CDR3 DNA sequence: TGTGCCACCGCGCGGAGGGGCAGTTATAATGAAAAACTGTTTTTT. It specifies CATARRGSYNEKLFF. The whole variable domain, filled in from reference TRBV19 and TRBJ1-4, reads DGGITQSPKYLFRKEGQNVTLSCEQNLNHDAMYWYRQDPGQGLRLIYYSQIVNDFQKGDIAEGYSVSREKKESFPLTVTSAQKNPTAFYLCATARRGSYNEKLFFGSGTQLSVL.